Listed below are T cell receptor beta chains from one sample, sequenced in a study of blood T cell repertoires in COVID-19. The table came from immunoSEQ multiplex PCR; TCRdb's copy has only in-frame clones and leaves some out. The sample holds 310,000 or so clones, about 91% seen once. The sample taken for sequencing was peripheral blood. The receptor set was obtained from a man aged 25-45 years with COVID-19, enrolled during active disease. Each CDR3 is given with its conserved first and last residue. The D gene is left open where the match is weak. Size is omitted from some rows. Given values are once, few, many or a class for expanded clones.

J: TRBJ2-3
size: NA
D: TRBD1
V: TRBV7-2
CDR3: CASSLTRQGVTQYF
DNA: TGTGCCAGCAGCTTAACTAGACAGGGCGTTACGCAGTATTTT

J: TRBJ2-3
size: NA
D: NA
V: TRBV27
CDR3: CASGSAATQYF
DNA: TGTGCCAGCGGCTCGGCAGCGACGCAGTATTTT

J: TRBJ1-2
size: NA
D: TRBD1
V: TRBV28
CDR3: CASTPGQMGYTF
DNA: TGTGCCAGCACCCCGGGACAGATGGGCTACACCTTC

J: TRBJ2-5
size: NA
D: NA
V: TRBV4-3
CDR3: CASSQETGRRLGETQYF
DNA: TGCGCCAGCAGCCAAGAGACAGGGAGGAGGTTGGGAGAGACCCAGTACTTC

J: TRBJ2-3
size: few
D: NA
V: TRBV2
CDR3: CASARDTQYF
DNA: TGTGCCAGCGCTAGGGATACGCAGTATTTT

J: TRBJ2-7
size: NA
D: TRBD2
V: TRBV28
CDR3: CASSFAGGAPYEQYF
DNA: TGTGCCAGCAGTTTCGCGGGGGGCGCCCCCTACGAGCAGTACTTC

J: TRBJ2-3
size: few
D: NA
V: TRBV9
CDR3: CASSVDGSTDTQYF
DNA: TGTGCCAGCAGCGTAGACGGTAGCACAGATACGCAGTATTTT

J: TRBJ2-3
size: NA
D: TRBD2
V: TRBV2
CDR3: CASLSSGGGDTQYF
DNA: TGTGCCAGCCTTTCTAGCGGGGGAGGAGATACGCAGTATTTT

J: TRBJ1-3
size: once
D: TRBD1
V: TRBV29-1
CDR3: CSGKTGAAGNTIYF
DNA: TGCAGCGGGAAAACAGGGGCGGCTGGAAACACCATATATTTT

J: TRBJ1-1
size: NA
D: TRBD1
V: TRBV5-1
CDR3: CASSRTGDTEAFF
DNA: TGCGCCAGCAGCAGAACAGGGGACACTGAAGCTTTCTTT

J: TRBJ2-3
size: once
D: NA
V: TRBV3-1/TRBV3-2
CDR3: CASSPDRDTQYF
DNA: TGTGCCAGCAGCCCCGACAGAGATACGCAGTATTTT

J: TRBJ2-2
size: NA
D: NA
V: TRBV27
CDR3: CASRSQGVYGGELFF
DNA: TGTGCCAGCAGGTCTCAGGGTGTTTATGGCGGGGAGCTGTTTTTT

J: TRBJ2-7
size: NA
D: NA
V: TRBV5-4
CDR3: CASSSKTAFYEQYF
DNA: TGTGCCAGCAGCTCGAAGACAGCCTTCTACGAGCAGTACTTC

J: TRBJ2-5
size: NA
D: NA
V: TRBV4-1
CDR3: CASSPPRGTFVQETQYF
DNA: TGCGCCAGCAGTCCTCCTCGGGGAACATTCGTCCAAGAGACCCAGTACTTC

J: TRBJ1-1
size: NA
D: NA
V: TRBV28
CDR3: CASTPGGAGNTEAFF
DNA: TGTGCCAGCACCCCCGGGGGGGCCGGGAACACTGAAGCTTTCTTT

J: TRBJ1-1
size: once
D: NA
V: TRBV2
CDR3: CASSPGRLNTEAFF
DNA: TGTGCCAGCAGCCCCGGGAGACTGAACACTGAAGCTTTCTTT

J: TRBJ1-2
size: once
D: TRBD1
V: TRBV29-1
CDR3: CSAWTGGGYTF
DNA: TGCAGCGCCTGGACAGGGGGCGGCTACACCTTC

J: TRBJ1-1
size: NA
D: NA
V: TRBV27
CDR3: CASSSRVGFTEAFF
DNA: TGTGCCAGCAGTTCCAGGGTGGGGTTCACTGAAGCTTTCTTT

J: TRBJ1-3
size: NA
D: NA
V: TRBV6-4
CDR3: CASLDRGNTIYF
DNA: TGTGCCAGCCTTGACAGGGGAAACACCATATATTTT

J: TRBJ2-1
size: NA
D: NA
V: TRBV5-1
CDR3: CASSNYRRLSYNEQFF
DNA: TGCGCCAGCAGCAACTACAGGCGCCTCTCCTACAATGAGCAGTTCTTC

J: TRBJ1-5
size: once
D: NA
V: TRBV4-1
CDR3: CASSLWSNSNQPQHF
DNA: TGCGCCAGCAGCCTTTGGAGTAATAGCAATCAGCCCCAGCATTTT

J: TRBJ1-1
size: NA
D: NA
V: TRBV3-1/TRBV3-2
CDR3: CASSLRQTRMNTEAFF
DNA: TGTGCCAGCAGCCTCAGACAGACTAGGATGAACACTGAAGCTTTCTTT

J: TRBJ2-2
size: few
D: NA
V: TRBV9
CDR3: CASSVGGQGELFF
DNA: TGTGCCAGCAGCGTAGGTGGCCAGGGGGAGCTGTTTTTT

J: TRBJ2-3
size: NA
D: TRBD1
V: TRBV6-1
CDR3: CASSEAAGGFPDTQYF
DNA: TGTGCCAGCAGTGAAGCTGCAGGGGGATTCCCAGATACGCAGTATTTT

J: TRBJ1-4
size: once
D: TRBD1
V: TRBV5-1
CDR3: CASSLQGQGNEKLFF
DNA: TGCGCCAGCAGCTTGCAGGGACAGGGGAATGAAAAACTGTTTTTT

J: TRBJ1-5
size: few
D: NA
V: TRBV6-6
CDR3: CASSRDSNQPQHF
DNA: TGTGCCAGCAGTAGAGATAGCAATCAGCCCCAGCATTTT

J: TRBJ2-7
size: NA
D: TRBD1
V: TRBV5-1
CDR3: CASSLRTDRVMGEQYF
DNA: TGCGCCAGCAGCTTGAGGACGGACAGGGTTATGGGCGAGCAGTACTTC

J: TRBJ1-5
size: NA
D: NA
V: TRBV3-1/TRBV3-2
CDR3: CASSYLDQPQHF
DNA: TGTGCCAGCAGCTACTTGGATCAGCCCCAGCATTTT

J: TRBJ1-2
size: NA
D: TRBD1
V: TRBV19
CDR3: CAIPRGTGINYGYTF
DNA: TGTGCCATTCCCCGCGGGACAGGGATTAACTATGGCTACACCTTC

J: TRBJ2-2
size: few
D: NA
V: TRBV7-6
CDR3: CASSDGREVGELFF
DNA: TGTGCCAGCAGCGACGGCCGAGAGGTCGGGGAGCTGTTTTTT

J: TRBJ1-2
size: NA
D: TRBD1
V: TRBV19
CDR3: CASSPLNTGGAEGYTF
DNA: TGTGCCAGTTCTCCCTTGAATACAGGGGGCGCGGAAGGCTACACCTTC

J: TRBJ2-7
size: NA
D: NA
V: TRBV29-1
CDR3: CSVEGLVGRPTYEQYF
DNA: TGCAGCGTTGAGGGTTTGGTGGGCAGGCCAACCTACGAGCAGTACTTC

J: TRBJ2-5
size: NA
D: NA
V: TRBV29-1
CDR3: CSVEYLTGRETQYF
DNA: TGCAGCGTTGAATACCTGACAGGAAGAGAGACCCAGTACTTC

J: TRBJ1-3
size: NA
D: TRBD1
V: TRBV7-8
CDR3: CASSTDRGDTIYF
DNA: TGTGCCAGCAGCACGGACAGGGGGGACACCATATATTTT

J: TRBJ2-5
size: once
D: NA
V: TRBV28
CDR3: CASSLGTTTGETQYF
DNA: TGTGCCAGCAGTTTGGGTACCACTACCGGCGAGACCCAGTACTTC

J: TRBJ1-2
size: NA
D: NA
V: TRBV11-2
CDR3: CASRFAGGDGYTF
DNA: TGTGCCAGCAGGTTTGCGGGGGGCGATGGCTACACCTTC

J: TRBJ1-5
size: NA
D: NA
V: TRBV19
CDR3: CASSMRIRQYSNQPQHF
DNA: TGTGCCAGTAGTATGAGAATCAGGCAGTATAGCAATCAGCCCCAGCATTTT